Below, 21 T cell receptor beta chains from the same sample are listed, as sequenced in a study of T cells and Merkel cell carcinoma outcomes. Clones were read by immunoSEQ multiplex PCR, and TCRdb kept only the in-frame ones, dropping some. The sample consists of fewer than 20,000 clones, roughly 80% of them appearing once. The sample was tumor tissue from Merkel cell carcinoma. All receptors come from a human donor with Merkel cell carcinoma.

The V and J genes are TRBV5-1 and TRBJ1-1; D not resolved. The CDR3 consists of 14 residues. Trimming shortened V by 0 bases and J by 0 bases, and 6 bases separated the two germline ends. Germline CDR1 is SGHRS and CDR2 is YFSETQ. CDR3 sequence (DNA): TGCGCCAGCAGCTTGGACGGGATGAACACTGAAGCTTTCTTT. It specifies CASSLDGMNTEAFF.

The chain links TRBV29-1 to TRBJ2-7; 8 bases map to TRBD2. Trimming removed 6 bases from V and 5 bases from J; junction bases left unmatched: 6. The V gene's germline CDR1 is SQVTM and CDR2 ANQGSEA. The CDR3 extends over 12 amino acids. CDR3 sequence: CSVYTGGNEQYF. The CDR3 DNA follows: TGCAGCGTATACACGGGGGGGAACGAGCAGTACTTC.

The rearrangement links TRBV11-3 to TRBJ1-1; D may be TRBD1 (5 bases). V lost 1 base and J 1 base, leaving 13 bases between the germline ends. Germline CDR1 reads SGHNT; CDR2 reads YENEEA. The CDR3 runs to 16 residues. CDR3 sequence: CASSLGRGSPNTEAFF. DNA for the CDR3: TGTGCCAGCAGCTTAGGCCGGGGGAGTCCGAACACTGAAGCTTTCTTT.

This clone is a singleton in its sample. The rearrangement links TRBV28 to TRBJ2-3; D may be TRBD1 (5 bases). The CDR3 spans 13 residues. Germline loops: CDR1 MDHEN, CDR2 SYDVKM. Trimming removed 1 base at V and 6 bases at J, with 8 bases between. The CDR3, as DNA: TGTGCCAGCAGTTTATTTGGGGCCGATACGCAGTATTTT. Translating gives CASSLFGADTQYF.

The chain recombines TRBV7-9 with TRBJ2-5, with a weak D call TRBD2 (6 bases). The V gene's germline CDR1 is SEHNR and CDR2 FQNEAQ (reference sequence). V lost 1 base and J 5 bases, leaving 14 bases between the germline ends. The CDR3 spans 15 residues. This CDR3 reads CASSLEGTAGETQYF. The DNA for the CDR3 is TGTGCCAGCAGCTTAGAAGGGACGGCGGGGGAGACCCAGTACTTC.

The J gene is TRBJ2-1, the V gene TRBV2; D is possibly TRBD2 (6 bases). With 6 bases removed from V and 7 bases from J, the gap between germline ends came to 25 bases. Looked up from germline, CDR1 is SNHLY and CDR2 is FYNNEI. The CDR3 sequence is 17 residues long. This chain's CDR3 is CASRERSVAARGNEQFF. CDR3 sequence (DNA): TGTGCCAGCAGGGAACGTTCGGTAGCGGCCCGGGGGAATGAGCAGTTCTTC.

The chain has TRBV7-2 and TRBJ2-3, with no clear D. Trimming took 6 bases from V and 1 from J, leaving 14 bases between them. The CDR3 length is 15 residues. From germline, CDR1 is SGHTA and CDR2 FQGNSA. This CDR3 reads CASSSKVPGTDTQYF. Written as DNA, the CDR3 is TGTGCCAGCAGTTCAAAAGTCCCGGGCACAGATACGCAGTATTTT.

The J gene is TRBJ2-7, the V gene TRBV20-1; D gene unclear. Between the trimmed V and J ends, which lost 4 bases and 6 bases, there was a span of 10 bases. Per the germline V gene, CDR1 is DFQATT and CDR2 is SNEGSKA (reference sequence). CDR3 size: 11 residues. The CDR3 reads CSATQLFEQYF. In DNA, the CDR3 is TGCAGTGCTACGCAACTATTCGAGCAGTACTTC.

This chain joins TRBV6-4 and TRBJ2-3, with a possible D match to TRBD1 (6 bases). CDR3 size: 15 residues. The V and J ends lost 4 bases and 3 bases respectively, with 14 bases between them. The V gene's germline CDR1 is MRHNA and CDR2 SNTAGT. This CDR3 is CASSVSGEETDTQYF. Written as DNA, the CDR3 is TGTGCCAGCAGTGTCTCAGGGGAAGAAACAGATACGCAGTATTTT.

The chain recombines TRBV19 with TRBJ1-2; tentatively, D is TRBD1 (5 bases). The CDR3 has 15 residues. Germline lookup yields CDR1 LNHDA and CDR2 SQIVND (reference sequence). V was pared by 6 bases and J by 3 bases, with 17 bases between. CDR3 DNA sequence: TGTGCCAGTAGACCCGGGCAGGGAGGGCACTATGGCTACACCTTC. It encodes CASRPGQGGHYGYTF. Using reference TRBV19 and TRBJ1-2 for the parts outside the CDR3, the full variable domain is DGGITQSPKYLFRKEGQNVTLSCEQNLNHDAMYWYRQDPGQGLRLIYYSQIVNDFQKGDIAEGYSVSREKKESFPLTVTSAQKNPTAFYLCASRPGQGGHYGYTFGSGTRLTVV.

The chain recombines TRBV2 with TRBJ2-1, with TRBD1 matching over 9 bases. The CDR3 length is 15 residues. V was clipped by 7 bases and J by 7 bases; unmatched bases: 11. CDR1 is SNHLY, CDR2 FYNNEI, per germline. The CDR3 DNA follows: TGTGCCAGCACCGAACCGGGACAGGGACAGAATGAGCAGTTCTTC. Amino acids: CASTEPGQGQNEQFF.

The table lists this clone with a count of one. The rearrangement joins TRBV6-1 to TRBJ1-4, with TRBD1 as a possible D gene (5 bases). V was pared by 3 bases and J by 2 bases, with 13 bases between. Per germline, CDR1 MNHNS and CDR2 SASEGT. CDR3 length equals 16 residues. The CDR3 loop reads CASSDQGRGTNEKLFF. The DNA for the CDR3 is TGTGCCAGCAGTGATCAGGGACGGGGCACTAATGAAAAACTGTTTTTT.

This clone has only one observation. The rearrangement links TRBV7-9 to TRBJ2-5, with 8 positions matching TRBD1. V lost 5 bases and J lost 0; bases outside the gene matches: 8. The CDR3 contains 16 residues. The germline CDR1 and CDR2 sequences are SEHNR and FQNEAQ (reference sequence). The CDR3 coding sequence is TGTGCCAGCAGCCCAAAGACAGGGGCGGACCAAGAGACCCAGTACTTC. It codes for CASSPKTGADQETQYF.

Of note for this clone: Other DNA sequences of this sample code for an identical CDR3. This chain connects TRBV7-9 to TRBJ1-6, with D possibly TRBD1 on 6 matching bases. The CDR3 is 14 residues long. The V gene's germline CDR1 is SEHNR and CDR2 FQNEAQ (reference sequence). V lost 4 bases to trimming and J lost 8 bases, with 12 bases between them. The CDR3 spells CASSWGAGDSPLHF. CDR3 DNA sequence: TGTGCCAGCAGCTGGGGGGCAGGGGATTCACCCCTCCACTTT.

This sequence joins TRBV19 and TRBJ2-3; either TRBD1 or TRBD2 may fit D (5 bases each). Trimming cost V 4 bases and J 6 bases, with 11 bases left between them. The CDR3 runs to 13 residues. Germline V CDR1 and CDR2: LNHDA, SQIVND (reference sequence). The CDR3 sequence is CASSRGAVDTQYF. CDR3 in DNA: TGTGCCAGTAGTAGAGGGGCGGTGGATACGCAGTATTTT.

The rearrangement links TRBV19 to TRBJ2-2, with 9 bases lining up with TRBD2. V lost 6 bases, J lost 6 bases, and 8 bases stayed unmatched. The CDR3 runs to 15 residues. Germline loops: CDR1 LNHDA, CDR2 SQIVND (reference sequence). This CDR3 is CASRSGTSRPGELFF. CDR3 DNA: TGTGCCAGTAGATCCGGGACTAGCCGTCCCGGGGAGCTGTTTTTT.

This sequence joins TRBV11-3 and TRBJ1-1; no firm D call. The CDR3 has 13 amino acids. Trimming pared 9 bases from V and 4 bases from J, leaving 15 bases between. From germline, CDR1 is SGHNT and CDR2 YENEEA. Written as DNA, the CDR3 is TGTGCCAGAGAGGCCAGAGGATCCACTGAAGCTTTCTTT. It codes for CAREARGSTEAFF.

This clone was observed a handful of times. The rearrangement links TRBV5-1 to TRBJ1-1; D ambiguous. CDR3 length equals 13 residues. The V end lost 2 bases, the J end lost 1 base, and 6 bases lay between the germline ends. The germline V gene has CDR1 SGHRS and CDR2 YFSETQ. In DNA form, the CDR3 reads TGCGCCAGCAGCTTTTCAGGGAACACTGAAGCTTTCTTT. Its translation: CASSFSGNTEAFF.

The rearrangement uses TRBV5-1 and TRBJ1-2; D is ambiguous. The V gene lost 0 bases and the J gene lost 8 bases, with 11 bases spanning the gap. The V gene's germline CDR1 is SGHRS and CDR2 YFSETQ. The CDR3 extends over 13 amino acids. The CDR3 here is CASSLAGGEGYTF. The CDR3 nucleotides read TGCGCCAGCAGCTTGGCCGGCGGAGAGGGCTACACCTTC.

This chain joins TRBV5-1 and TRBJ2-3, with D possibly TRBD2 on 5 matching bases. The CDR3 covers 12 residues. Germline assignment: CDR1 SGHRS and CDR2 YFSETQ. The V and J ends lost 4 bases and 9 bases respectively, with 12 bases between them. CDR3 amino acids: CASSVPEGTQYF. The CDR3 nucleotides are TGCGCCAGCAGCGTTCCCGAGGGAACGCAGTATTTT. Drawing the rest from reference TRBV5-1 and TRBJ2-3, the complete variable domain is KAGVTQTPRYLIKTRGQQVTLSCSPISGHRSVSWYQQTPGQGLQFLFEYFSETQRNKGNFPGRFSGRQFSNSRSEMNVSTLELGDSALYLCASSVPEGTQYFGPGTRLTVL.

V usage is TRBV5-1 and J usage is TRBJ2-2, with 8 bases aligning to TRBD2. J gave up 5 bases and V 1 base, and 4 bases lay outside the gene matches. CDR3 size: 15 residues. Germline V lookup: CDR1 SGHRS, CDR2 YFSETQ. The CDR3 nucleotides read TGCGCCAGCAGCTTGCTCGCGGGAGGAACCGGGGAGCTGTTTTTT. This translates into CASSLLAGGTGELFF.